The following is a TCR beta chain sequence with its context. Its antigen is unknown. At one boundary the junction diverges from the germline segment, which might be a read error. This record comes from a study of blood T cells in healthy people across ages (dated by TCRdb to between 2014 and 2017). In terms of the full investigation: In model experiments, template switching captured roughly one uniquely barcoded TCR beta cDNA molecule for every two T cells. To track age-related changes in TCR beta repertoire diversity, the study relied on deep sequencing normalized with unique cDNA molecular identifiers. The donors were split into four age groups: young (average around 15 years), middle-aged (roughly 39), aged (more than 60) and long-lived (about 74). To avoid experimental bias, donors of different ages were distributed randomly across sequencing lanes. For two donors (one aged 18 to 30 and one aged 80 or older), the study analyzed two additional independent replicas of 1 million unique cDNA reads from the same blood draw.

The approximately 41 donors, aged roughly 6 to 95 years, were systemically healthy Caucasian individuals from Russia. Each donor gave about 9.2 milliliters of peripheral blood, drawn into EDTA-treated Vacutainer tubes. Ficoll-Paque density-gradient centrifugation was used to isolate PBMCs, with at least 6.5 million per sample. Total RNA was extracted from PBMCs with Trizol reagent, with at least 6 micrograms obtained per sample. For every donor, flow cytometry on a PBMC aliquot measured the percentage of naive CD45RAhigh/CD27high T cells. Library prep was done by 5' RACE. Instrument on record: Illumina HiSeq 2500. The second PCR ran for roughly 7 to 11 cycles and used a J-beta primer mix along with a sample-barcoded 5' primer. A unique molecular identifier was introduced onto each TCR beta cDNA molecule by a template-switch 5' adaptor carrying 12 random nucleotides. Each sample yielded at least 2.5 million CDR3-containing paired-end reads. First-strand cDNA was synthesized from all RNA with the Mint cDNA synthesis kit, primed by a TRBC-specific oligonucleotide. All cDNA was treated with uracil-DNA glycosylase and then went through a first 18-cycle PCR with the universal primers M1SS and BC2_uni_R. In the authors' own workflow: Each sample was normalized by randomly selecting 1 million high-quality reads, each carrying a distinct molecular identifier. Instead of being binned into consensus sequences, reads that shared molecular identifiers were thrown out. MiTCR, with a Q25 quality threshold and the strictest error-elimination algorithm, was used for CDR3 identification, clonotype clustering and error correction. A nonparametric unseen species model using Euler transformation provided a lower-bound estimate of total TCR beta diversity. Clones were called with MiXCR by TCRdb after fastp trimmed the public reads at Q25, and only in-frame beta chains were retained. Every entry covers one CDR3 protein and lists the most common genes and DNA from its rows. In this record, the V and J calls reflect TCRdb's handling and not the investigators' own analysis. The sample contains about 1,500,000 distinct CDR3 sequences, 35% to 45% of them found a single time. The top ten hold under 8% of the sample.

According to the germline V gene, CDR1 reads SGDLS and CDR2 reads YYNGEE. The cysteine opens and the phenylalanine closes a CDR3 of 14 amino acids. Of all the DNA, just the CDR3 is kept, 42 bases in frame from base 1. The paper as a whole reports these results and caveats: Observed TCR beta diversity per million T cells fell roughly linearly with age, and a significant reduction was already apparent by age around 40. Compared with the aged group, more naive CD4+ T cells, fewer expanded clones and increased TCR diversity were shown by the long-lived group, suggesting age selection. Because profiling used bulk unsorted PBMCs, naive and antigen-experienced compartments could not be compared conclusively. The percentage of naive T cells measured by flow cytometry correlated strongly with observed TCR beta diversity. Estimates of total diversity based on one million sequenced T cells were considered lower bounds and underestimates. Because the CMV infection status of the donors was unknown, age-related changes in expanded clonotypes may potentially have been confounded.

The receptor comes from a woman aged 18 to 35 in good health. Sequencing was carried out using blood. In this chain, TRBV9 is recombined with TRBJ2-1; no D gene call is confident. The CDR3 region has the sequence CAGSTFETRNEQFF. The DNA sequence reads TGTGCCGGCAGCACCTTTGAGACCAGGAATGAGCAGTTCTTC.